This T cell receptor beta chain came from a study of blood T cell repertoires in COVID-19. Across the study: The United States, Italy and Spain provided the acute and convalescent COVID-19 samples. The analysed material was cDNA or gDNA that came from T cells, B-cell-depleted T cells, or PBMCs.

CDR3 length: 15 amino acids. With V trimmed by 3 bases and J by 3 bases, 8 bases remained unmatched. CDR1 DFQATT and CDR2 SNEGSKA come from the germline V gene (reference sequence). Everyone who took part was roughly 18 to 89 years old, and they came from roughly 25 US areas. Study processing details: Reference gene primer amplification gave estimated nucleated cell counts. Repertoires were generated with immunoSEQ multiplex PCR, while TCRdb's copy carries only in-frame clones and drops some. V and J calls plus clone size are reproduced from that table; the DNA served to infer D and trimming. This table has under 300,000 clones, approximately 91% appearing once.

The TCR comes from a human donor in a cohort exposed to, infected with or recovered from COVID-19 (not recorded which). The donor label of this sample is uncertain. Specimen: PBMCs or T cells enriched from blood (not recorded which). The V and J genes are TRBV20-1 and TRBJ2-3, with 8 nucleotides matching TRBD2. CDR3 in amino acids: CSASTPGLDTDTQYF. The CDR3 DNA is TGCAGTGCTAGTACCCCGGGACTAGATACAGATACGCAGTATTTT.